The sample holds one count of the clone carrying this T cell receptor beta chain. The target antigen is unknown. In the PCR, 60 Vbeta and 13 Jbeta primers were used. Measured with immunoSEQ multiplex PCR; TCRdb has only the in-frame clones, and not every one. The data contain 90,000 or so clones, 78% of them singletons. The data were taken from a study of cytomegalovirus exposure and HLA in healthy donors. General study findings and limits: Sequencing depth roughly uniform across donors was assumed in presence/absence analyses.

After removal of 4 bases from V and 10 bases from J, the junction contained 6 bases not matched to a gene. Germline V gives CDR1 SQVTM, CDR2 ANQGSEA. The CDR3 spans 13 residues. The rearrangement uses TRBV29-1 and TRBJ2-1; 11 nucleotides line up with TRBD2. This sequence was found in a male donor in good health and CMV-seropositive. Sequencing was done on a sample of PBMCs. CDR3 coding DNA: TGCAGCGTTGGGGCTAGCGGGAGGTCCGAGCAGTTCTTC. It encodes CSVGASGRSEQFF.